This T cell receptor beta chain stems from a study of shared clonotypes between healthy human individuals. Concerning this clone itself: Within the sample, other DNA sequences also encode this same CDR3.

Using immunoSEQ multiplex PCR, the repertoire was profiled, and TCRdb retains in-frame clones only, with some absent. Altogether 550,000 to 800,000 clones are present, 80% to 95% being singletons, with the ten largest covering 30% to 40%. Germline CDR1 SGHAT, CDR2 FQNNGV. CDR3 length: 14 amino acids. The V end was cut by 1 base, the J end by 3 bases, with 10 bases between. The source of this sequence is a man aged 18 to 29 in good health. Some clones in this sample may be carry-over from other donors' samples. Sequences were obtained from memory CD8+ T cells from PBMCs. Indicated subset: CD45RO+ cells pooled with CCR7-negative TemRA cells. The V call is TRBV11-2, the J call TRBJ2-7; tentative D call: TRBD1 (6 bases). The CDR3 DNA sequence: TGTGCCAGCAGCTTAGTTGGGGGCAGCTACGAGCAGTACTTC. Translated: CASSLVGGSYEQYF.